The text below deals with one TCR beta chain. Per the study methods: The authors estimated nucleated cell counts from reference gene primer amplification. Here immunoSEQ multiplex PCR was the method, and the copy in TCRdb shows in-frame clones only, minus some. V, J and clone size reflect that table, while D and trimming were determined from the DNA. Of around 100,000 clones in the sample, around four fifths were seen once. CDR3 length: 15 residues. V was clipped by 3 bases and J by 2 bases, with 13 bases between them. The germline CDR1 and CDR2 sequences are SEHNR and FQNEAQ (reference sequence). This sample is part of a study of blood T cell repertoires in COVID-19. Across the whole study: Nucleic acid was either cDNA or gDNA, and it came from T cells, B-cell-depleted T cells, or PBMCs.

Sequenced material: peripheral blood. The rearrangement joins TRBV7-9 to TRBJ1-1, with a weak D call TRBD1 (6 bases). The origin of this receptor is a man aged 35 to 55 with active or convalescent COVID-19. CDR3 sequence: CASSFVNRANTEAFF. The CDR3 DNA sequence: TGTGCCAGCAGCTTTGTTAACAGGGCCAACACTGAAGCTTTCTTT.